The 24 T cell receptor beta chains below were found in one sample sequenced in a study of blood T cell repertoires in COVID-19. TCRdb's copy holds only in-frame clones and misses some; the assay was immunoSEQ multiplex PCR. Of 250,000 to 300,000 clones listed, 80% to 90% are singletons. Sequencing used peripheral blood. These receptors were obtained from a woman in her sixties or seventies with COVID-19, enrolled during active disease.

In its sample, this clone was seen once. Other DNA sequences in this specimen translate into the identical CDR3. The CDR3 region is CASSLGQGSYEQYF. In DNA form, the CDR3 reads TGTGCCAGCAGCTTGGGACAGGGTTCTTACGAGCAGTACTTC. This sequence joins TRBV5-8 and TRBJ2-7; TRBD1 agrees at 7 bases. V gave up 0 bases and J gave up 4 bases; unmatched junction bases: 4. CDR1 and CDR2 from the germline V gene are SGHTS and YDEGEE. The CDR3 loop spans 14 amino acids. Supplemented by reference TRBV5-8 and TRBJ2-7, the full variable domain reads EAGVTQSPTHLIKTRGQQATLRCSPISGHTSVYWYQQALGLGLQFLLWYDEGEERNRGNFPPRFSGRQFPNYSSELNVNALELEDSALYLCASSLGQGSYEQYFGPGTRLTVT.

The chain employs TRBV10-2 and TRBJ2-1, with 15 bases lining up with TRBD2. Trimming took 8 bases from V and 8 from J; bases not matched to a gene: 4. Germline lookup yields CDR1 WSHSY and CDR2 SAAADI. CDR3 length: 14 amino acids. CDR3 residues: CASGTSGGPYEQFF. The CDR3 nucleotides are TGCGCCAGCGGGACTAGCGGGGGGCCCTATGAGCAGTTCTTC.

This chain uses TRBV7-9 with TRBJ1-1; a weak D match, TRBD1 (5 bases). The CDR3 totals 13 residues. Looked up from germline, CDR1 is SEHNR and CDR2 is FQNEAQ (reference sequence). The ends were cut back, 5 bases at V and 4 bases at J, with 11 bases in the middle. For the CDR3, the DNA is TGTGCCAGCAGCCGACAGAGTACCACTGAAGCTTTCTTT. The encoded protein is CASSRQSTTEAFF.

This clone was seen only once. This chain uses TRBV7-2 with TRBJ2-5, with TRBD2 identical over 11 bases. CDR1 and CDR2 from the germline V gene are SGHTA and FQGNSA. The V segment lost 4 bases and the J segment 4 bases; nucleotides outside the gene matches: 5. The CDR3 spans 15 residues. This CDR3 is CASSYGTSGSETQYF. CDR3 coding DNA: TGTGCCAGCAGCTACGGGACTAGCGGATCAGAGACCCAGTACTTC. The full variable domain, rest sourced from reference TRBV7-2 and TRBJ2-5, is GAGVSQSPSNKVTEKGKDVELRCDPISGHTALYWYRQSLGQGLEFLIYFQGNSAPDKSGLPSDRFSAERTGGSVSTLTIQRTQQEDSAVYLCASSYGTSGSETQYFGPGTRLLVL.

The V call is TRBV6-6, the J call TRBJ2-2, with TRBD1 matching 8 bases. V lost 7 bases and J lost 7; bases outside the gene matches: 8. The CDR3 covers 14 residues. Germline V gives CDR1 MNHNY, CDR2 SVGAGI (reference sequence). The CDR3 sequence: CASKPGQDGGELFF. Here the CDR3 DNA reads TGTGCCAGCAAACCGGGACAGGATGGCGGGGAGCTGTTTTTT.

The V call is TRBV10-1, the J call TRBJ1-1; D is undetermined. Trimming removed 0 bases at V and 6 bases at J, with 14 bases between. The CDR3 covers 15 residues. Germline CDR1 is WNHNN and CDR2 is SYGVQD (reference sequence). CDR3 coding DNA: TGCGCCAGCAGTGAGTCAAACCGGGTGGGTCCTGAAGCTTTCTTT. Its translation: CASSESNRVGPEAFF.

This chain joins TRBV19 and TRBJ1-2, with a tentative D call TRBD1 (5 bases). Trimming took 6 bases from V and 11 from J, leaving 13 bases between them. The V gene's germline CDR1 is LNHDA and CDR2 SQIVND (reference sequence). The CDR3 is 11 residues long. In nucleotides, the CDR3 is TGTGCCAGTAGAGATTCCAGGGATTACACCTTC. Protein product: CASRDSRDYTF.

A word on this clone: Other DNA sequences in the sample encode the same CDR3. The V gene is TRBV5-6, the J gene TRBJ1-3; D is unclear. V lost 2 bases and J lost 0, with 3 bases in between. The germline V gene has CDR1 SGHDT and CDR2 YYEEEE. This CDR3 has 13 residues. The CDR3 DNA sequence: TGTGCCAGCAGCTTTATCTCTGGAAACACCATATATTTT. Amino acid sequence: CASSFISGNTIYF.

The chain uses TRBV3-1 (or the pseudogene TRBV3-2) and TRBJ2-1; D gene ambiguous. Trimming shortened V by 4 bases and J by 3 bases, and 4 bases separated the two germline ends. The CDR3 sequence is 12 residues long. The germline V gene encodes CDR1 LGHDT and CDR2 YNNKEL (reference sequence). The CDR3 sequence: CASSLYYNEQFF. The CDR3 coding sequence is TGTGCCAGCAGCCTATACTACAATGAGCAGTTCTTC.

The genes are TRBV6-5 and TRBJ1-1; D is unclear. Trimming took 6 bases from V and 8 from J, leaving 13 bases between them. In germline, CDR1 is MNHEY, CDR2 SVGAGI. CDR3 length equals 12 residues. The CDR3 DNA is TGTGCCAGCAGCTCCTCCCAGTACGAAGCTTTCTTT. Protein sequence: CASSSSQYEAFF.

The chain has TRBV30 and TRBJ2-3, with TRBD2 identical over 8 bases. The CDR3 has 16 amino acids. The germline CDR1 and CDR2 sequences are GTSNPN and SVGIG (reference sequence). Trimming at V came to 4 bases and at J to 7 bases, leaving 16 bases not matched to a gene. As DNA, the CDR3 is TGTGCCTGGAATGTCCTGCGGGGGGCCCTTAGGAATACGCAGTATTTT. Its protein product is CAWNVLRGALRNTQYF.

A few counts support this clone. This chain links TRBV4-2 with TRBJ1-1; 7 bases are a match to TRBD1. Germline V lookup: CDR1 LGHNA, CDR2 YNFKEQ. The CDR3 length is 11 residues. V gave up 10 bases and J gave up 4 bases; unmatched junction bases: 3. The CDR3 sequence is CATQGPTEAFF. The CDR3 nucleotides are TGTGCCACACAGGGGCCCACTGAAGCTTTCTTT.

About this clone: The same CDR3 arises from other DNA sequences in this sample as well. This chain connects TRBV6-5 to TRBJ2-7; 8 bases match TRBD1. V lost 1 base to trimming and J lost 3 bases; unmatched junction nucleotides: 5. The CDR3 sequence is 15 residues long. CDR1 and CDR2 from the germline V gene are MNHEY and SVGAGI. The CDR3 DNA reads TGTGCCAGCAGTTACTTCATTGGGACAGGCTACGAGCAGTACTTC. It is translated as CASSYFIGTGYEQYF.

This clone appeared many times. The rearrangement uses TRBV2 and TRBJ1-5, with D unresolved. CDR1 is SNHLY, CDR2 FYNNEI, per germline. The CDR3 runs 13 residues. V lost 6 bases and J 4 bases, leaving 10 bases between the germline ends. CDR3 sequence reads: CASSLDKNQPQHF. The DNA for the CDR3 is TGTGCCAGCAGCCTTGACAAGAATCAGCCCCAGCATTTT.

The chain has TRBV10-3 and TRBJ1-1; 8 bases are shared with TRBD1. This CDR3 has 16 amino acids. V lost 6 bases, J lost 0 bases, and 9 bases stayed unmatched. Germline V lookup: CDR1 ENHRY, CDR2 SYGVKD. The CDR3 nucleotides are TGTGCCATCAGAAGGGGGGGGACAGGCATGAACACTGAAGCTTTCTTT. Amino acid sequence: CAIRRGGTGMNTEAFF.

This clone was picked up a small number of times. The chain links TRBV6-4 to TRBJ2-1; 7 bases match TRBD1. The V gene end was trimmed by 4 bases and the J gene end by 6 bases; junction bases not matched to a gene: 6. CDR3 length: 14 amino acids. Germline V lookup: CDR1 MRHNA, CDR2 SNTAGT. The CDR3 loop is CASSVDRVGNEQFF. CDR3 coding DNA: TGTGCCAGCAGTGTCGACAGGGTTGGCAATGAGCAGTTCTTC.

This clone occurred a few times. The chain uses TRBV28 and TRBJ2-3; 7 bases are shared with TRBD1. The CDR3 consists of 14 residues. Germline CDR1 is MDHEN and CDR2 is SYDVKM. The J segment lost 2 bases and the V segment lost 7 bases, leaving 6 bases of the junction unmatched. The CDR3 bases are TGTGCCAGCACCCCGGGACAGCCCACAGATACGCAGTATTTT. It specifies CASTPGQPTDTQYF.

The chain has TRBV18 and TRBJ1-1; 10 bases align to TRBD1. The germline V gene encodes CDR1 KGHSH and CDR2 LQKENI. The length of the CDR3 is 14 residues. J gave up 7 bases and V 4 bases, and 6 bases lay outside the gene matches. The CDR3 is CASSHRDRGGEAFF. As DNA, the CDR3 is TGTGCCAGCTCACACCGGGACAGGGGAGGTGAAGCTTTCTTT.

This chain links TRBV27 with TRBJ1-6; 9 bases fit TRBD1. Trimming cost V 8 bases and J 10 bases; bases outside gene matches: 6. The CDR3 is 13 residues long. Germline CDR1 MNHEY, CDR2 SMNVEV (reference sequence). The CDR3 DNA reads as TGTGCCAGCTGGGACAGGGTAGAATCACCCCTCCACTTT. This encodes CASWDRVESPLHF.

The J gene is TRBJ2-2, the V gene TRBV9, with 8 bases matching TRBD1. The CDR3 spans 15 residues. The junction had 5 bases not matched to a gene; V was cut back by 4 bases and J by 3 bases. Germline loops: CDR1 SGDLS, CDR2 YYNGEE. CDR3 region: CASSTEDRDTGELFF. CDR3 coding DNA: TGTGCCAGCAGCACCGAGGACAGGGACACCGGGGAGCTGTTTTTT.

The chain uses TRBV5-1 and TRBJ2-3; 9 nucleotides line up with TRBD2. The V gene end was trimmed by 2 bases and the J gene end by 2 bases; junction bases not matched to a gene: 3. Per the germline V gene, CDR1 is SGHRS and CDR2 is YFSETQ. CDR3 length: 15 amino acids. CDR3 bases: TGCGCCAGCAGCTTAGCGGGGGGTTTCACAGATACGCAGTATTTT. This gives the protein CASSLAGGFTDTQYF.

This rearrangement joins TRBV27 to TRBJ2-7; 10 nucleotides match TRBD1. V lost 8 bases and J lost 3; bases outside the gene matches: 10. Germline V gene data show CDR1 as MNHEY and CDR2 as SMNVEV (reference sequence). The CDR3 is made up of 15 amino acids. CDR3 sequence (DNA): TGTGCCAGCCGGGACAGGGGTCTCCAATTCTACGAGCAGTACTTC. It codes for CASRDRGLQFYEQYF.

This rearrangement joins TRBV13 to TRBJ2-3, with D unclear. Germline V CDR1 and CDR2: PRHDT, FYEKMQ (reference sequence). V lost 5 bases, J lost 0 bases, and 6 bases lay in between. CDR3 length equals 13 residues. In nucleotides, the CDR3 is TGTGCCAGCAGCGCGTCTAGCACAGATACGCAGTATTTT. This encodes CASSASSTDTQYF.

The rearrangement links TRBV30 to TRBJ1-2, with no clear D. V lost 3 bases and J 2 bases, leaving 7 bases between the germline ends. Germline V lookup: CDR1 GTSNPN, CDR2 SVGIG (reference sequence). The CDR3 is 12 amino acids. The CDR3, as DNA: TGTGCCTGGAGAAACTACAACTATGGCTACACCTTC. Protein: CAWRNYNYGYTF.